This entry concerns a single T cell receptor beta chain. The antigen is unknown. The second PCR ran about 6 to 12 cycles with a sample-barcoded 5' primer and J-beta primers. TCRdb reanalysed the 5' RACE reads using MiXCR and keeps one entry per CDR3 protein. The repertoire includes roughly 560,000 distinct CDR3 sequences, approximately 25% of them detected once, and roughly 10% sits in the top ten. This sample is drawn from a study of blood T cells in healthy people across ages. Each of the donors had around 10 milliliters of peripheral blood drawn into EDTA-treated Vacutainer tubes. Study conclusions and caveats: Greater diversity and more naive CD4+ cells were seen in long-lived donors than in aged donors. Using unsorted PBMCs precluded a conclusive naive versus antigen-experienced comparison.

CDR1 is MNHEY and CDR2 is SMNVEV in the germline V gene (reference sequence). The CDR3 is 14 amino acids. These data were also reused for a study on T cells of mothers and their children. Turning to that study: Second-round PCR products received sample barcodes and 2-4 random nucleotides from the M1S primer.

Sequenced: blood. The chain joins TRBV27 to TRBJ2-1; tentatively, D is TRBD2 (5 bases). The J call may be in error: the DNA end matches TRBJ2-7 better. This receptor was obtained from a boy under 18 in good health. CDR3 amino acids: CASSPGRGFYEQYF. The DNA of the CDR3 is TGTGCCAGCAGTCCTGGACGGGGATTCTACGAGCAGTACTTC.